The T cell receptor beta chain described here comes from a study of T cell changes during pregnancy in multiple sclerosis (dated by TCRdb to about 2019). Background on the whole study: The study looked at changes in the T cell repertoire across pregnancy in women with multiple sclerosis.

The library was built by means of the immunoSEQ multiplex PCR assay. Here the immuneACCESS table is served through TCRdb, limited to in-frame sequences with V and J called. Missing clones are a known gap in these copies; in checked studies unresolved V genes cover under half, and the rest lacks a known reason. Here the sample has approximately 45,000 clones; more than 85% occur a single time. Together, the top ten hold approximately 2.9% of the sample. Spanning cysteine to phenylalanine, the CDR3 consists of 17 amino acids. Just CDR3 DNA is preserved here, 51 bases in frame from base 1. Trimming costs V 4 bases and J 0 bases, and their ends lie 19 bases apart. Taken from the germline V gene (reference sequence), the CDR1 and CDR2 loops are SGHNT and YYREEE. As concerns this clone: Its antigen is currently not known. The record has no base qualities; no much larger clone is one base away.

This material consisted of CD8+ T cells from peripheral blood mononuclear cells, taken in the second trimester of pregnancy. The chain is made from TRBV5-4 and TRBJ1-1; the D gene is not confidently resolved. The TCR comes from a female donor with multiple sclerosis, enrolled in a pregnancy study. CDR3 loop: CASSRGDVFYMNTEAFF. The DNA reads TGTGCCAGCAGCCGGGGTGACGTTTTTTATATGAACACTGAAGCTTTCTTT.